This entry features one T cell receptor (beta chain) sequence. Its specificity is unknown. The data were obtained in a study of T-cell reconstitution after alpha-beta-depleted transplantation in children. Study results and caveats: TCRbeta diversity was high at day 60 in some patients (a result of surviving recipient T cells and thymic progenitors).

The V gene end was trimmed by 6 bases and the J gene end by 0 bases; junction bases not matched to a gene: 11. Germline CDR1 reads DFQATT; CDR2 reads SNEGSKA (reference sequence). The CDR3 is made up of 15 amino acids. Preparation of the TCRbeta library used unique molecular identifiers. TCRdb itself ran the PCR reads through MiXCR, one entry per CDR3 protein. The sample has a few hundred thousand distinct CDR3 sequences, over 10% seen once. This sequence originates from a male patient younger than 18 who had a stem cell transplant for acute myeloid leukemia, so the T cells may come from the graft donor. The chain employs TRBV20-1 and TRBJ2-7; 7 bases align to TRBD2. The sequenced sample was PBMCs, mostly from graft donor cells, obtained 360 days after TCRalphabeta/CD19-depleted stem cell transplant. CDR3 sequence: CSAQDRWEGSYEQYF. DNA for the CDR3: TGCAGTGCCCAAGACCGTTGGGAGGGCTCCTACGAGCAGTACTTC.